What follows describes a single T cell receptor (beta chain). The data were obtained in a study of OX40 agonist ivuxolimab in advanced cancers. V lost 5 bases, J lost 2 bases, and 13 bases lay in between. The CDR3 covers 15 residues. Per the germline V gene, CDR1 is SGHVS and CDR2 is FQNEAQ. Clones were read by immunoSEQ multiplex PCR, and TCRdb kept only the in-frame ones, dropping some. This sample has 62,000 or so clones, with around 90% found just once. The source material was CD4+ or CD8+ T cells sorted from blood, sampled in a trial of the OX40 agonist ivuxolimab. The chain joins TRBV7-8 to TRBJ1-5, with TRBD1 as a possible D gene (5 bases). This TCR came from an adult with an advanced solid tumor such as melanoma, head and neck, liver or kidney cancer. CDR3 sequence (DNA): TGTGCCAGCAGCCCGACAGAAGGACGCAATCAGCCCCAGCATTTT. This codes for CASSPTEGRNQPQHF. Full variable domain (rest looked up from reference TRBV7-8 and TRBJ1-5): GAGVSQSPRYKVAKRGQDVALRCDPISGHVSLFWYQQALGQGPEFLTYFQNEAQLDKSGLPSDRFFAERPEGSVSTLKIQRTQQEDSAVYLCASSPTEGRNQPQHFGDGTRLSIL.